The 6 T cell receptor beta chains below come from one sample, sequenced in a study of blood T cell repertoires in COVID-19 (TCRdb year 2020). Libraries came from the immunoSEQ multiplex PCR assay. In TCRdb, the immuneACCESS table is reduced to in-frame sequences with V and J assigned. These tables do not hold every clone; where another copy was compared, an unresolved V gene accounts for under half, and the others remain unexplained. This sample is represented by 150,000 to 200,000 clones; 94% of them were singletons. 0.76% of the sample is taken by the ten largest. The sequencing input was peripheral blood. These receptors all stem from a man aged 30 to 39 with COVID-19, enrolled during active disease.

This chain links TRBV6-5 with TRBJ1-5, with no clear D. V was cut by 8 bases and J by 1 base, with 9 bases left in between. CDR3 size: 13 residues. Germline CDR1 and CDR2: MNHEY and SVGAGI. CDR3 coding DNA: TGTGCCAGCGTGAGGGTGAGCAATCAGCCCCAGCATTTT. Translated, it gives CASVRVSNQPQHF.

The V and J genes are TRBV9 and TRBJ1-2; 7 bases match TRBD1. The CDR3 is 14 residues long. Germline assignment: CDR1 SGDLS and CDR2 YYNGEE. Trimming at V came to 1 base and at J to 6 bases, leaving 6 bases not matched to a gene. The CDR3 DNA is TGTGCCAGCAGCGTACTGGGACAGAAAGATGGCTACACCTTC. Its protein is CASSVLGQKDGYTF.

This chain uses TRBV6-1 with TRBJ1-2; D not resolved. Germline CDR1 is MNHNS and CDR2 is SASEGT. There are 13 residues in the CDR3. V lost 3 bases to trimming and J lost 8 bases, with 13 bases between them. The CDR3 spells CASSDAQRRGYTF. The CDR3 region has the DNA TGTGCCAGCAGTGACGCTCAGAGGAGGGGCTACACCTTC.

The CDR3 here is CSVRDSNTGELFF. The CDR3 region has the DNA TGCAGCGTACGGGACAGCAACACCGGGGAGCTGTTTTTT. The chain combines TRBV29-1 with TRBJ2-2; TRBD1 agrees at 7 bases. Germline CDR1 and CDR2: SQVTM and ANQGSEA. The J segment lost 2 bases and the V segment lost 6 bases, leaving 3 bases of the junction unmatched. The CDR3 consists of 13 residues.

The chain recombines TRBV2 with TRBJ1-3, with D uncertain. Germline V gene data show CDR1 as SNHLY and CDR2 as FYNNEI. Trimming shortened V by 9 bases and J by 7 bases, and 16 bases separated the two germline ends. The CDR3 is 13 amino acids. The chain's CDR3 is CARKPQSANTIYF. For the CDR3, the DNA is TGTGCCAGAAAGCCCCAGAGCGCGAACACCATATATTTT.

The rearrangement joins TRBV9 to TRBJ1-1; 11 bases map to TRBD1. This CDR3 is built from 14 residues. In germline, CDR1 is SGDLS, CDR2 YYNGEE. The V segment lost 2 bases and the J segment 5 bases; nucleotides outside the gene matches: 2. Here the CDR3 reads CASSVGQGATEAFF. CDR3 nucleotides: TGTGCCAGCAGCGTTGGACAGGGGGCAACTGAAGCTTTCTTT.